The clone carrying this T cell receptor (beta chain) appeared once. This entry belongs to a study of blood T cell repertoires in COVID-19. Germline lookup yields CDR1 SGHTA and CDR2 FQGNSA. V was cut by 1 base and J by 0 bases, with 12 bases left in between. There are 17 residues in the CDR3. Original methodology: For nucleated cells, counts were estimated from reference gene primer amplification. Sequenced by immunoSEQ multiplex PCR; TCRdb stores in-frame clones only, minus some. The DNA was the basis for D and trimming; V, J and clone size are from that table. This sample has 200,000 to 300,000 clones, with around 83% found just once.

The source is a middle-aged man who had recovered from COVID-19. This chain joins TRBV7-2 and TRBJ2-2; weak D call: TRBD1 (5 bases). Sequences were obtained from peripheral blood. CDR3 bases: TGTGCCAGCAGCTTAGGTCCGGTGGGGCCGAACACCGGGGAGCTGTTTTTT. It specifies CASSLGPVGPNTGELFF.